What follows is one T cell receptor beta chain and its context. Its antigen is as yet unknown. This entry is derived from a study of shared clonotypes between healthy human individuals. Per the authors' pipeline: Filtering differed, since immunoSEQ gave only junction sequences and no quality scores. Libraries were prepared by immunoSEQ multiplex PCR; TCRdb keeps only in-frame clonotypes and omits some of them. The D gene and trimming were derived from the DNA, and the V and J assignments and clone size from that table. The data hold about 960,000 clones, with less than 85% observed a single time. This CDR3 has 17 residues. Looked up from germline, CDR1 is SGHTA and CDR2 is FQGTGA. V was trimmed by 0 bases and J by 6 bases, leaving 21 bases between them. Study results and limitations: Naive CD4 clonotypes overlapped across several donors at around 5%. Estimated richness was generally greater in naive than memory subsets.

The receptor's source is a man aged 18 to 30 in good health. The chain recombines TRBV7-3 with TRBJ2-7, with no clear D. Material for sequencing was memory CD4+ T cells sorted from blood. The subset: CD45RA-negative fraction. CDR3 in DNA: TGTGCCAGCAGCTTAACGATTTATTGGGTTCACCGCCGCGAGCAGTACTTC. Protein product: CASSLTIYWVHRREQYF.